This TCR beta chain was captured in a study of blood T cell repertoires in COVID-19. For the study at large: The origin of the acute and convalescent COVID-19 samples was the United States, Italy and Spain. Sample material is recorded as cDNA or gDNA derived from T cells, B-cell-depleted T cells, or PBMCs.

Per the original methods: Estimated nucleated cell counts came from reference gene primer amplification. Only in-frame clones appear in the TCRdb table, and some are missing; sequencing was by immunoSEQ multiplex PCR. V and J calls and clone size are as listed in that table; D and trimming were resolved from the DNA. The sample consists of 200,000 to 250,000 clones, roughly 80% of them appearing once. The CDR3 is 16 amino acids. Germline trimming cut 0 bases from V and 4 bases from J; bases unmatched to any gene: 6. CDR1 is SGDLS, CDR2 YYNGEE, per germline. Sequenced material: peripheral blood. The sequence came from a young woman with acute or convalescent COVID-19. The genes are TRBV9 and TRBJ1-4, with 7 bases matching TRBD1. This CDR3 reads CASSVASGGLNEKLFF. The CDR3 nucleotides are TGTGCCAGCAGCGTAGCCTCAGGGGGACTTAATGAAAAACTGTTTTTT.